This T cell receptor beta chain appears in the sequencing data of a study of T cell repertoires in cytomegalovirus infection. One entry per CDR3 protein, called by TCRdb with MiXCR from the reads. The table shows 200,000 to 300,000 distinct CDR3 sequences, with around 9% occurring only once. This clonotype was observed many times. The receptor was isolated from a human donor in good health (CMV status not recorded). Some clones in this sample may be carry-over from other donors' samples. The material sequenced was PBMCs.

CDR3 nucleotide sequence: TGTGCCAGCAGCTTAGGTACCTACGAGCAGTACTTC. Amino acid sequence: CASSLGTYEQYF. The V call is TRBV7-2, the J call TRBJ2-7, with D unclear. Germline CDR1 reads SGHTA; CDR2 reads FQGNSA. The CDR3 covers 12 residues. The ends were cut back, 1 base at V and 2 bases at J, with 3 bases in the middle.